The 22 T cell receptor beta chains in this list originate from one sample, sequenced in a study of siplizumab effects on memory and regulatory T cells. Clones were read by immunoSEQ multiplex PCR, and TCRdb kept only the in-frame ones, dropping some. In the table there are 57,000 or so clones, 80% to 95% of which are singletons. The specimen was CD8+ T cells sorted from blood. Receptors were obtained from a human donor in good health.

This chain links TRBV5-1 with TRBJ1-1, with D tentatively TRBD1 (5 bases). In germline, CDR1 is SGHRS, CDR2 YFSETQ. The CDR3 contains 13 residues. The ends were cut back, 7 bases at V and 0 bases at J, with 10 bases in the middle. The chain's CDR3 is CASRDFMNTEAFF. CDR3 in DNA: TGCGCCAGCCGGGACTTCATGAACACTGAAGCTTTCTTT. Together with reference TRBV5-1 and TRBJ1-1, the CDR3 gives the full variable domain: KAGVTQTPRYLIKTRGQQVTLSCSPISGHRSVSWYQQTPGQGLQFLFEYFSETQRNKGNFPGRFSGRQFSNSRSEMNVSTLELGDSALYLCASRDFMNTEAFFGQGTRLTVV.

J is TRBJ2-2 and V is TRBV5-1; D is possibly TRBD1 (6 bases). The CDR3 length is 20 residues. Trimming left V 0 bases short and J 4 bases short, with 25 bases between. The germline V gene has CDR1 SGHRS and CDR2 YFSETQ. The CDR3 loop is CASSLVVGIHYRAGTGELFF. DNA for the CDR3: TGCGCCAGCAGCTTGGTTGTAGGCATTCACTACAGGGCGGGCACCGGGGAGCTGTTTTTT.

The chain has TRBV6-5 and TRBJ2-1, with D uncertain. V was pared by 3 bases and J by 10 bases, with 13 bases between. The CDR3 length is 13 residues. Germline loops: CDR1 MNHEY, CDR2 SVGAGI. The CDR3 DNA sequence: TGTGCCAGCAGTTATGGCTCGGTGGGCGAGCAGTTCTTC. This sequence encodes CASSYGSVGEQFF.

This chain joins TRBV27 and TRBJ2-6; D call uncertain. In germline, CDR1 is MNHEY, CDR2 SMNVEV (reference sequence). With 1 base removed from V and 0 bases from J, the gap between germline ends came to 4 bases. There are 15 residues in the CDR3. The CDR3 nucleotides read TGTGCCAGCAGTTTATTACGCTCTGGGGCCAACGTCCTGACTTTC. Protein: CASSLLRSGANVLTF.

In DNA form, the CDR3 reads TGTGCCAGCTCACCTTCAATGACAGACGACTATGGCTACACCTTC. It specifies CASSPSMTDDYGYTF. V usage is TRBV18 and J usage is TRBJ1-2, with TRBD1 as a possible D gene (5 bases). The V gene's germline CDR1 is KGHSH and CDR2 LQKENI. Trimming pared 3 bases from V and 3 bases from J, leaving 14 bases between. This CDR3 comprises 15 residues.

This CDR3 reads CASSESGGQIRTGELFF. The CDR3 region has the DNA TGCGCCAGCAGTGAGTCCGGGGGTCAGATTAGGACCGGGGAGCTGTTTTTT. V usage is TRBV10-2 and J usage is TRBJ2-2, with a possible D match to TRBD2 (6 bases). Per germline, CDR1 WSHSY and CDR2 SAAADI. The CDR3 covers 17 residues. Trimming removed 0 bases at V and 5 bases at J, with 16 bases between.

The rearrangement uses TRBV30 and TRBJ2-1; D might be TRBD1 (5 bases). In germline, CDR1 is GTSNPN, CDR2 SVGIG (reference sequence). The CDR3 has 12 residues. Trimming took 4 bases from V and 7 from J, leaving 11 bases between them. DNA for the CDR3: TGTGCCTGGACAGGGTTAATGAATGAGCAGTTCTTC. It specifies CAWTGLMNEQFF. Supplemented by reference TRBV30 and TRBJ2-1, the full variable domain reads SQTIHQWPATLVQPVGSPLSLECTVEGTSNPNLYWYRQAAGRGLQLLFYSVGIGQISSEVPQNLSASRPQDRQFILSSKKLLLSDSGFYLCAWTGLMNEQFFGPGTRLTVL.

The chain uses TRBV29-1 and TRBJ2-7; perhaps TRBD1 as D (6 bases). Trimming took off 4 bases at V and 1 base at J, with 11 bases between the two ends. Germline CDR1 reads SQVTM; CDR2 reads ANQGSEA. The CDR3 is 13 residues long. CDR3: CSVVAGVSYEQYF. In DNA, the CDR3 is TGCAGCGTTGTGGCAGGGGTATCCTACGAGCAGTACTTC.

The chain is built from TRBV30 and TRBJ2-7, with 10 bases fitting TRBD2. Germline CDR1 and CDR2: GTSNPN and SVGIG (reference sequence). Trimming removed 5 bases from V and 3 bases from J; junction bases left unmatched: 7. CDR3 length: 14 amino acids. Written as DNA, the CDR3 is TGTGCCTGGGCTCTAGCGGGAGATTACTACGAGCAGTACTTC. Residues: CAWALAGDYYEQYF.

The chain links TRBV6-4 to TRBJ2-3; 7 nucleotides line up with TRBD2. The CDR3 runs to 13 residues. CDR1 is MRHNA and CDR2 is SNTAGT in the germline V gene. Trimming at V came to 0 bases and at J to 8 bases, leaving 2 bases not matched to a gene. The CDR3 region is CASSDSGGGTQYF. CDR3 nucleotide sequence: TGTGCCAGCAGTGACTCGGGGGGGGGTACGCAGTATTTT.

V is TRBV9 and J is TRBJ1-6, with 7 bases aligning to TRBD1. The CDR3 is 15 residues long. Germline CDR1 is SGDLS and CDR2 is YYNGEE. V shed 4 bases, J shed 7 bases, and the junction held 8 bases outside the gene matches. CDR3 region: CASSTPDRRNSPLHF. As DNA, the CDR3 is TGTGCCAGCAGCACCCCGGACAGGCGAAATTCACCCCTCCACTTT.

This clone was seen just once. The chain combines TRBV4-1 with TRBJ2-7; D gene ambiguous. The germline V gene encodes CDR1 MGHRA and CDR2 YSYEKL. Between the trimmed V and J ends, which lost 1 base and 5 bases, there was a span of 9 bases. CDR3 length equals 13 residues. For the CDR3, the DNA is TGCGCCAGCAGCCAAGGATCAGCTAACGAGCAGTACTTC. It codes for CASSQGSANEQYF.

The J gene is TRBJ1-2, the V gene TRBV27; D call uncertain. Trimming cost V 5 bases and J 3 bases, with 16 bases left between them. The CDR3 loop spans 15 amino acids. CDR1 MNHEY and CDR2 SMNVEV come from the germline V gene (reference sequence). The CDR3 nucleotides are TGTGCCAGCAGTAGCACCGAGAACGCCCACTATGGCTACACCTTC. Translated, it gives CASSSTENAHYGYTF.

The chain carries TRBV5-1 and TRBJ1-2, with D possibly being TRBD1 (5 bases). V shed 4 bases and J shed 7 bases, with 14 bases lying between them. CDR1 and CDR2 (germline): SGHRS, YFSETQ. This CDR3 is 13 amino acids long. CDR3 residues: CASSHDGGTGYTF. Written as DNA, the CDR3 is TGCGCCAGCAGCCACGATGGGGGGACTGGCTACACCTTC.

The J gene is TRBJ1-3, the V gene TRBV11-1, with 9 bases fitting TRBD1. In germline, CDR1 is SGHAT, CDR2 FQDESV (reference sequence). This CDR3 comprises 13 residues. V was clipped by 5 bases and J by 8 bases; unmatched bases: 4. CDR3 residues: CASSGTGTDTIYF. In nucleotides, the CDR3 is TGTGCCAGCAGCGGGACAGGGACCGACACCATATATTTT.

This chain connects TRBV5-1 to TRBJ1-1, with D tentatively TRBD1 (5 bases). Deletions cut 0 bases from V and 0 bases from J, with 15 bases between. The germline V gene has CDR1 SGHRS and CDR2 YFSETQ. CDR3 size: 17 residues. Written as DNA, the CDR3 is TGCGCCAGCAGCTTGGGCTTACTAGGGGAGATGAACACTGAAGCTTTCTTT. It codes for CASSLGLLGEMNTEAFF. The full variable domain, with the rest looked up from reference TRBV5-1 and TRBJ1-1, is KAGVTQTPRYLIKTRGQQVTLSCSPISGHRSVSWYQQTPGQGLQFLFEYFSETQRNKGNFPGRFSGRQFSNSRSEMNVSTLELGDSALYLCASSLGLLGEMNTEAFFGQGTRLTVV.

The chain links TRBV7-8 to TRBJ1-1; the D gene is possibly TRBD1 (5 bases). The ends were cut back, 4 bases at V and 0 bases at J, with 12 bases in the middle. This CDR3 has 15 residues. CDR1 and CDR2 from the germline V gene are SGHVS and FQNEAQ. The DNA of the CDR3 is TGTGCCAGCAGCTCTGACGCAGGGCTGAACACTGAAGCTTTCTTT. This encodes CASSSDAGLNTEAFF.

The sample holds one count of this clone. The chain uses TRBV4-1 and TRBJ2-5; D remains unclear. V was cut by 1 base and J by 2 bases, with 8 bases left in between. Germline V CDR1 and CDR2: MGHRA, YSYEKL. The CDR3 has 14 residues. The CDR3 loop reads CASSQVGGQETQYF. In nucleotides, the CDR3 is TGCGCCAGCAGCCAAGTTGGCGGACAAGAGACCCAGTACTTC.

In this sample, this clone turned up once. This chain connects TRBV18 to TRBJ2-1; 8 nucleotides agree with TRBD1. CDR3 length equals 16 residues. CDR1 KGHSH and CDR2 LQKENI come from the germline V gene. The J segment lost 0 bases and the V segment lost 5 bases, leaving 6 bases of the junction unmatched. The CDR3 DNA reads TGTGCCAGCTCAACTGGACAGGGCGGCTCCTACAATGAGCAGTTCTTC. Translating gives CASSTGQGGSYNEQFF.

The rearrangement uses TRBV7-9 and TRBJ1-3; TRBD1 agrees at 9 bases. The CDR3 runs 18 residues. V lost 3 bases, J lost 0 bases, and 9 bases stayed unmatched. From germline, CDR1 is SEHNR and CDR2 FQNEAQ (reference sequence). In DNA, the CDR3 is TGTGCCAGCAGCTTCTATCCGGGACAGGGTCTCTCTGGAAACACCATATATTTT. Its protein is CASSFYPGQGLSGNTIYF.

This chain joins TRBV9 and TRBJ2-7; D not resolved. The CDR3 length is 13 residues. Trimming removed 0 bases from V and 2 bases from J, with 6 bases in between. Germline loops: CDR1 SGDLS, CDR2 YYNGEE. The CDR3 here is CASSVDPTYEQYF. As DNA, the CDR3 is TGTGCCAGCAGCGTAGACCCAACCTACGAGCAGTACTTC.

The J gene is TRBJ2-7, the V gene TRBV2; D is perhaps TRBD1 (5 bases). This CDR3 has 13 residues. Germline CDR1 and CDR2: SNHLY and FYNNEI. The V end lost 3 bases, the J end lost 4 bases, and 10 bases lay between the germline ends. For the CDR3, the DNA is TGTGCCAGCAGTGATGGACAAAGGTACGAGCAGTACTTC. Encoded protein: CASSDGQRYEQYF.